This T cell receptor beta chain stems from a study of CD8 T cells in Susac syndrome. The CDR3 covers 13 residues. V was shortened by 2 bases and J by 5 bases, with 9 bases between the two germline ends. The germline V gene encodes CDR1 LGHDT and CDR2 YNNKEL (reference sequence). Sequencing targeted TCR beta in blood CD8+ and CD4+ T cells. The multiple sclerosis control group comprised treatment-naive patients with stable or active relapsing-remitting disease. FACS enriched CD8+ TEMRA cells, while bulk CD8+ and CD4+ were negatively isolated. Reverse transcription of about 0.5 to 1 ug RNA used random hexamers. The TCR beta CDR3 was amplified by immunoSEQ multiplex PCR across 54 Vbeta, 13 Jbeta. A single record per CDR3 protein comes from TCRdb applying MiXCR to the immunoSEQ multiplex PCR reads. The table has hundreds of thousands of distinct CDR3 sequences, more than 85% seen once.

Sequencing was carried out using CD4+ T cells from PBMCs. This clonotype was sampled from a human donor with multiple sclerosis. The chain recombines TRBV3-1 with TRBJ1-2; D not certain. In DNA, the CDR3 is TGTGCCAGCAGCCAATGGGCCGGATATGGCTACACCTTC. Translation gives CASSQWAGYGYTF.